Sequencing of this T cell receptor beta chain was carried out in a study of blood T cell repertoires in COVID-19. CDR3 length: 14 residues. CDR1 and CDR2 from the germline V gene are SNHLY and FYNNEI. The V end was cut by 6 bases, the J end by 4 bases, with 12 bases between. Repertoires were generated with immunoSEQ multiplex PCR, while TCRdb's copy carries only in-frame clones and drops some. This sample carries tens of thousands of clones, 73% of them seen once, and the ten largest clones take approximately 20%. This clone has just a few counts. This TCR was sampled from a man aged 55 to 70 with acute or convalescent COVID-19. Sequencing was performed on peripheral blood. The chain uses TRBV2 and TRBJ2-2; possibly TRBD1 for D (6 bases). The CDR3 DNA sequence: TGTGCCAGCAGCCTCACAGGGAGCACCGGGGAGCTGTTTTTT. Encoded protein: CASSLTGSTGELFF.